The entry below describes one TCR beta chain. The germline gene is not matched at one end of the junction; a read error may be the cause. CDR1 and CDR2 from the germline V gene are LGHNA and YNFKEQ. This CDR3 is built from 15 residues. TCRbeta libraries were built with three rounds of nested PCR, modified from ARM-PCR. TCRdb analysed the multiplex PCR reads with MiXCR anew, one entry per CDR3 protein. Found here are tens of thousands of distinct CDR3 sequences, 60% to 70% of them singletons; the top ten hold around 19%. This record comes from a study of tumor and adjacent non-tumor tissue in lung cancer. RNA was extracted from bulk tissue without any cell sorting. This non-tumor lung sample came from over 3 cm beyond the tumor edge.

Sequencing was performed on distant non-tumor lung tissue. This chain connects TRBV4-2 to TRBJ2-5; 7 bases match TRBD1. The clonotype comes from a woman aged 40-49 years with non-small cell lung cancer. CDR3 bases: TGTGCCGGCAGCCAGGCCGGGACAGACCAAGATACCCAGTACTTC. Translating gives CAGSQAGTDQDTQYF.